This T cell receptor (beta chain) was captured by sequencing in a study of shared clonotypes between healthy human individuals. Study-level findings and limits: Clonotype sharing among donors was expected to depend on sequencing depth. In general, naive subsets displayed greater estimated richness than memory subsets did.

The run depth of the assay was deep. Measured with immunoSEQ multiplex PCR; TCRdb has only the in-frame clones, and not every one. The sample lists under 2.5 million clones, 85% to 95% occurring once. Worth noting for this clone: Its antigen remains unidentified.

In germline, CDR1 is SQVTM, CDR2 ANQGSEA. The CDR3 is 11 residues long. Deletions cut 3 bases from V and 5 bases from J, with 7 bases between. V is TRBV29-1 and J is TRBJ2-5, with D unclear. The material sequenced was naive CD4+ T cells from PBMCs. Subset: CD45RA+ positively selected. This TCR was recovered from a young man in good health. Some clones in this sample may be carry-over from other donors' samples. This CDR3 is CSVDQGETQYF. Here the CDR3 DNA reads TGCAGCGTTGATCAAGGGGAGACCCAGTACTTC.